Following are 25 T cell receptor beta chains from one sample sequenced in a study of shared clonotypes between healthy human individuals (dated by TCRdb to 2019 to 2021). Library prep was done by the immunoSEQ multiplex PCR assay. Entries here come from immuneACCESS through TCRdb and include only in-frame sequences with V and J called. Some clones fail to appear in such tables; in the studies checked, an unresolved V gene covers under half of the shortfall, and the cause of the remainder is unknown. Across this sample there are about 460,000 clones, with 70% to 80% seen only once. Of the sample, more than 10% is held by the ten largest clones. Sequenced material: PBMCs. These TCRs come from a woman aged 40 to 55 in good health. Some clones in this sample may be carry-over from other donors' samples.

This clone was detected many times. The chain recombines TRBV19 with TRBJ1-5; D call uncertain. Per the germline V gene, CDR1 is LNHDA and CDR2 is SQIVND (reference sequence). This CDR3 is 13 amino acids long. Trimming pared 3 bases from V and 3 bases from J, leaving 6 bases between. The CDR3 here is CASSMIHNQPQHF. As DNA, the CDR3 is TGTGCCAGTAGTATGATCCACAATCAGCCCCAGCATTTT.

The chain has TRBV30 and TRBJ1-5, with D possibly TRBD1 on 6 matching bases. The CDR3 is made up of 13 amino acids. The germline CDR1 and CDR2 sequences are GTSNPN and SVGIG (reference sequence). The V gene lost 5 bases and the J gene lost 5 bases, with 13 bases spanning the gap. The CDR3 coding sequence is TGTGCCTGGGAACAGGGTGGGGATCAGCCCCAGCATTTT. Translation: CAWEQGGDQPQHF.

V and J are TRBV6-6 and TRBJ1-5; D ambiguous. CDR1 and CDR2 (germline): MNHNY, SVGAGI (reference sequence). Trimming cost V 2 bases and J 5 bases, with 10 bases left between them. This CDR3 has 14 amino acids. The CDR3 sequence is CASSYGTEDQPQHF. In DNA, the CDR3 is TGTGCCAGCAGTTACGGAACGGAGGATCAGCCCCAGCATTTT.

This chain joins TRBV11-2 and TRBJ2-3; no firm D call. The germline gives CDR1 SGHAT, CDR2 FQNNGV. V lost 4 bases and J lost 2, with 10 bases in between. The CDR3 has 14 residues. CDR3 DNA sequence: TGTGCCAGCAGCTCAGAAACCTACACAGATACGCAGTATTTT. Protein sequence: CASSSETYTDTQYF.

Ten or more counts support this clone. The V and J genes are TRBV11-3 and TRBJ2-1; D tentatively reads TRBD1 or TRBD2 (5 bases each). This CDR3 spans 13 amino acids. Trimming removed 1 base at V and 6 bases at J, with 7 bases between. Germline V gene lookup returns CDR1 SGHNT and CDR2 YENEEA. The CDR3 reads CASSLGGTNEQFF. The CDR3 DNA reads TGTGCCAGCAGCTTAGGGGGGACCAATGAGCAGTTCTTC. The full variable domain, in which reference TRBV11-3 and TRBJ2-1 provide the parts outside the CDR3, is EAGVVQSPRYKIIEKKQPVAFWCNPISGHNTLYWYLQNLGQGPELLIRYENEEAVDDSQLPKDRFSAERLKGVDSTLKIQPAELGDSAVYLCASSLGGTNEQFFGPGTRLTVL.

In regard to this clone: This likely traces to a read error, being one base from a far larger clone. The J gene is TRBJ2-7, the V gene TRBV7-8; D might be TRBD2 (5 bases). CDR3 length: 15 amino acids. Germline V CDR1 and CDR2: SGHVS, FQNEAQ. The V gene lost 4 bases and the J gene lost 2 bases, with 15 bases spanning the gap. CDR3 sequence: CASSSRPAATYEQYF. CDR3 DNA: TGTGCCAGCAGCTCACGACCAGCGGCTACCTACGAGCAGTACTTC. Variable domain in full (rest from reference TRBV7-8 and TRBJ2-7): GAGVSQSPRYKVAKRGQDVALRCDPISGHVSLFWYQQALGQGPEFLTYFQNEAQLDKSGLPSDRFFAERPEGSVSTLKIQRTQQEDSAVYLCASSSRPAATYEQYFGPGTRLTVT.

This clone was seen only once. The chain has TRBV27 and TRBJ2-3; D remains unclear. This CDR3 region has 13 residues. Trimming removed 6 bases at V and 2 bases at J, with 9 bases between. Germline V gene lookup returns CDR1 MNHEY and CDR2 SMNVEV (reference sequence). The CDR3 sequence is CASRSGNTDTQYF. The DNA of the CDR3 is TGTGCCAGCAGATCTGGGAACACAGATACGCAGTATTTT.

Notes on this clone: A far larger clone is just one base off, so this is likely a read error. The sample contains more than one DNA sequence encoding this CDR3. The rearrangement links TRBV5-1 to TRBJ1-5, with 7 bases matching TRBD1. The CDR3 contains 15 residues. The V segment lost 0 bases and the J segment 7 bases; nucleotides outside the gene matches: 7. Per germline, CDR1 SGHRS and CDR2 YFSETQ. The CDR3 loop reads CASSLEGARGQPQHF. The CDR3 DNA reads TGCGCCAGCAGCTTGGAGGGGGCTCGTGGCCAGCCCCAGCATTTT.

The genes are TRBV5-6 and TRBJ1-2; D not resolved. The germline gives CDR1 SGHDT, CDR2 YYEEEE. The CDR3 runs 12 residues. Trimming pared 7 bases from V and 8 bases from J, leaving 15 bases between. The CDR3 reads CASGRQSWGYTF. The CDR3 DNA sequence: TGTGCCAGCGGACGTCAAAGCTGGGGCTACACCTTC.

J is TRBJ2-7 and V is TRBV5-1; D is perhaps TRBD2 (6 bases). Trimming took off 2 bases at V and 1 base at J, with 10 bases between the two ends. The CDR3 contains 14 residues. The germline V gene encodes CDR1 SGHRS and CDR2 YFSETQ. The CDR3 is CASSFGGNSYEQYF. As DNA, the CDR3 is TGCGCCAGCAGCTTCGGGGGTAATTCCTACGAGCAGTACTTC. Using reference TRBV5-1 and TRBJ2-7 for the parts outside the CDR3, the full variable domain is KAGVTQTPRYLIKTRGQQVTLSCSPISGHRSVSWYQQTPGQGLQFLFEYFSETQRNKGNFPGRFSGRQFSNSRSEMNVSTLELGDSALYLCASSFGGNSYEQYFGPGTRLTVT.

The chain carries TRBV12-5 and TRBJ2-3, with no clear D. Germline lookup yields CDR1 LGHNT and CDR2 FRNRAP. CDR3 length: 13 amino acids. V shed 6 bases and J shed 4 bases, with 11 bases lying between them. The CDR3 loop is CASGPAFADTQYF. CDR3 in DNA: TGTGCTAGTGGCCCGGCATTCGCAGATACGCAGTATTTT.

The rearrangement uses TRBV11-3 and TRBJ2-5; D gene ambiguous. Germline values: CDR1 SGHNT, CDR2 YENEEA. This CDR3 comprises 17 residues. The germline V and J ends were trimmed by 1 base and 5 bases, with 20 bases remaining between them. The DNA of the CDR3 is TGTGCCAGCAGCTTAGGGGCGGACCGCCCATGGGATGAGACCCAGTACTTC. Amino acid sequence: CASSLGADRPWDETQYF. Based on the CDR3 plus reference TRBV11-3 and TRBJ2-5, the full variable domain is EAGVVQSPRYKIIEKKQPVAFWCNPISGHNTLYWYLQNLGQGPELLIRYENEEAVDDSQLPKDRFSAERLKGVDSTLKIQPAELGDSAVYLCASSLGADRPWDETQYFGPGTRLLVL.

This clone was seen just once. The chain uses TRBV10-3 and TRBJ2-5; 11 positions match TRBD2. The CDR3 consists of 17 residues. The germline gives CDR1 ENHRY, CDR2 SYGVKD. The ends lost 4 bases at V and 5 bases at J; junction bases unmatched: 12. For the CDR3, the DNA is TGTGCCATCAGTGGTGGCAGGCTAGCGGGGGGTGCGGAGACCCAGTACTTC. The encoded protein is CAISGGRLAGGAETQYF.

Concerning this clone: Other DNA variants within this sample encode the same CDR3. The chain uses TRBV5-1 and TRBJ1-3; tentative D call: TRBD1 (6 bases). V lost 0 bases, J lost 0 bases, and 10 bases lay in between. Germline V gives CDR1 SGHRS, CDR2 YFSETQ. This CDR3 spans 16 amino acids. DNA of the CDR3: TGCGCCAGCAGCTTGGAGGGGGGGCCCTCTGGAAACACCATATATTTT. It codes for CASSLEGGPSGNTIYF.

This clone was picked up one time. At one end the junction does not follow the germline gene, possibly because of a read error. The chain uses TRBV7-7 and TRBJ2-3; D tentatively reads TRBD1 or TRBD2 (5 bases each). The CDR3 has 16 residues. Germline V gene data show CDR1 as SSHAT and CDR2 as FNYEAQ (reference sequence). The CDR3 coding sequence is TGTGCTAGCAGAACTCCCTCCGGGACCCGACCAGATACGCAGTATTTT. Amino acid sequence: CASRTPSGTRPDTQYF.

This clone was seen once. The chain employs TRBV7-2 and TRBJ2-7; D might be TRBD2 (5 bases). V was clipped by 5 bases and J by 7 bases, with 18 bases between them. The CDR3 extends over 14 amino acids. Germline-derived CDR1 and CDR2 are SGHTA and FQGNSA. CDR3 nucleotide sequence: TGTGCCAGCAGCCCGGGAAGCGGACCCTGGGAGCAGTACTTC. It encodes CASSPGSGPWEQYF. Drawing the rest from reference TRBV7-2 and TRBJ2-7, the complete variable domain is GAGVSQSPSNKVTEKGKDVELRCDPISGHTALYWYRQSLGQGLEFLIYFQGNSAPDKSGLPSDRFSAERTGGSVSTLTIQRTQQEDSAVYLCASSPGSGPWEQYFGPGTRLTVT.

This chain joins TRBV4-3 and TRBJ2-1, with D possibly being TRBD2 (7 bases). V shed 2 bases and J shed 6 bases, with 26 bases lying between them. The CDR3 sequence is 19 residues long. From germline, CDR1 is LGHNA and CDR2 YSLEER. In DNA, the CDR3 is TGCGCCAGCAGCCAAACACCCGGGGGAGGGACATATACTACCAATGAGCAGTTCTTC. This codes for CASSQTPGGGTYTTNEQFF.

Concerning this clone: At one of its ends the junction is not consistent with the germline gene, which may arise from a read error. The chain recombines TRBV28 with TRBJ2-5; TRBD1 matches 10 bases. Germline V CDR1 and CDR2: MDHEN, SYDVKM. This CDR3 region has 15 residues. The CDR3 DNA sequence: TGTGCCAGCAGTATATGGACAGGGGGTGTTGAGACCCAGTACTTC. Amino acid sequence: CASSIWTGGVETQYF.

Comment on this clone: With only one base between it and a far larger clone, this is likely a read error. This chain links TRBV5-6 with TRBJ2-2; D possibly corresponds to TRBD2 (5 bases). CDR3 length equals 11 residues. The germline gives CDR1 SGHDT, CDR2 YYEEEE. Written as DNA, the CDR3 is TGTGCCAGCAGCTTGGCTGGGGAGCTGCTTTTT. Residues: CASSLAGELLF.

About this clone itself: The same CDR3 also results from other DNA sequences found in this sample. V is TRBV5-1 and J is TRBJ1-1; D is uncertain. The CDR3 covers 14 residues. V lost 0 bases and J lost 1, with 7 bases in between. From germline, CDR1 is SGHRS and CDR2 YFSETQ. For the CDR3, the DNA is TGCGCCAGCAGCTTGGGGACTGCGAACACTGAAGCTTTCTTT. Its translation: CASSLGTANTEAFF. The full variable domain, completed using reference TRBV5-1 and TRBJ1-1, is KAGVTQTPRYLIKTRGQQVTLSCSPISGHRSVSWYQQTPGQGLQFLFEYFSETQRNKGNFPGRFSGRQFSNSRSEMNVSTLELGDSALYLCASSLGTANTEAFFGQGTRLTVV.

V usage is TRBV4-3 and J usage is TRBJ2-2; TRBD1 matches at 9 bases. From germline, CDR1 is LGHNA and CDR2 YSLEER. After removal of 3 bases from V and 6 bases from J, the junction contained 5 bases not matched to a gene. The CDR3 extends over 15 amino acids. The CDR3 spells CASSQEQGAAGELFF. In DNA form, the CDR3 reads TGCGCCAGCAGCCAGGAACAGGGGGCGGCCGGGGAGCTGTTTTTT.

The chain uses TRBV11-2 and TRBJ2-1; D possibly corresponds to TRBD2 (5 bases). The germline V gene has CDR1 SGHAT and CDR2 FQNNGV. V was trimmed by 0 bases and J by 0 bases, leaving 9 bases between them. The CDR3 length is 16 residues. CDR3 sequence: CASSLEWRSSYNEQFF. The CDR3 coding sequence is TGTGCCAGCAGCTTAGAGTGGAGGAGCTCCTACAATGAGCAGTTCTTC.

This sequence joins TRBV19 and TRBJ2-3; D is undetermined. From germline, CDR1 is LNHDA and CDR2 SQIVND (reference sequence). This CDR3 has 15 residues. V was pared by 3 bases and J by 4 bases, with 14 bases between. In DNA, the CDR3 is TGTGCCAGTAGTATTGGGCCCCGAAGGGCAGATACGCAGTATTTT. Its translation is CASSIGPRRADTQYF.

V is TRBV7-8 and J is TRBJ2-7; a possible D gene is TRBD1 (6 bases). CDR3 length: 18 residues. Trimming took 1 base from V and 3 from J, leaving 22 bases between them. Germline-derived CDR1 and CDR2 are SGHVS and FQNEAQ. CDR3 sequence reads: CASSLVGGRGSFYYEQYF. In DNA, the CDR3 is TGTGCCAGCAGCTTAGTTGGGGGTAGGGGGTCCTTTTACTACGAGCAGTACTTC.

This chain joins TRBV9 and TRBJ2-5, with 9 bases fitting TRBD1. The CDR3 has 16 residues. Germline values: CDR1 SGDLS, CDR2 YYNGEE. V shed 0 bases and J 1 base; nucleotides not matched to a gene: 4. CDR3 sequence (DNA): TGTGCCAGCAGCGTAGGGACAGGGGCCCTCCAAGAGACCCAGTACTTC. Amino acids: CASSVGTGALQETQYF.